This passage covers 20 T cell receptor beta chains from one sample sequenced in a study of blood T cell repertoires in COVID-19 (TCRdb year 2020). Library preparation used the immunoSEQ multiplex PCR assay. Drawn from immuneACCESS, this table holds only the in-frame rearrangements with V and J called that TCRdb kept. Clones are partly lost; checked studies trace under half to an unresolved V gene and leave the rest unexplained. For this sample there are about 160,000 clones; roughly 80% appear just once. About 3.7% of the sample is in the top ten clones. Specimen: PBMCs or T cells enriched from blood (not recorded which). These TCRs come from a woman aged 55-75 years who had recovered from COVID-19.

The chain uses TRBV27 and TRBJ1-6; D is uncertain. The ends were cut back, 2 bases at V and 8 bases at J, with 4 bases in the middle. This CDR3 is 12 amino acids long. The germline CDR1 and CDR2 sequences are MNHEY and SMNVEV (reference sequence). CDR3: CASSLTDSPLHF. The CDR3 coding sequence is TGTGCCAGCAGTTTAACAGATTCACCCCTCCACTTT.

In this sample, this clone turned up once. The V and J genes are TRBV2 and TRBJ2-1; tentatively, D is TRBD2 (5 bases). CDR1 and CDR2 (germline): SNHLY, FYNNEI. The V gene lost 7 bases and the J gene lost 0 bases, with 10 bases spanning the gap. The CDR3 is made up of 14 amino acids. In DNA, the CDR3 is TGTGCCAGCAAGTCAGCGGCCTCCTACAATGAGCAGTTCTTC. Protein product: CASKSAASYNEQFF. The entire variable domain, with the rest obtained from reference TRBV2 and TRBJ2-1, is as follows: EPEVTQTPSHQVTQMGQEVILRCVPISNHLYFYWYRQILGQKVEFLVSFYNNEISEKSEIFDDQFSVERPDGSNFTLKIRSTKLEDSAMYFCASKSAASYNEQFFGPGTRLTVL.

Concerning this clone itself: Other DNA sequences in this sample translate to the same CDR3. The V gene is TRBV14, the J gene TRBJ1-2; D is unclear. Germline loops: CDR1 SGHDN, CDR2 FVKESK. There are 13 residues in the CDR3. V was shortened by 0 bases and J by 2 bases, with 4 bases between the two germline ends. This CDR3 reads CASSQELNYGYTF. DNA of the CDR3: TGTGCCAGCAGCCAAGAATTAAACTATGGCTACACCTTC.

This clone was picked up one time. This chain connects TRBV5-1 to TRBJ1-3; D unresolved. Trimming removed 0 bases at V and 0 bases at J, with 13 bases between. The CDR3 totals 17 residues. Germline lookup yields CDR1 SGHRS and CDR2 YFSETQ. CDR3 protein: CASSLGNSGRSGNTIYF. The CDR3, as DNA: TGCGCCAGCAGCTTGGGTAACAGCGGGCGCTCTGGAAACACCATATATTTT.

Concerning this clone itself: Other DNA sequences in the sample encode the same CDR3. The rearrangement joins TRBV30 to TRBJ2-3, with TRBD2 identical over 12 bases. The CDR3 sequence is 15 residues long. V shed 5 bases and J 3 bases; nucleotides not matched to a gene: 6. Germline V gives CDR1 GTSNPN, CDR2 SVGIG (reference sequence). The CDR3 spells CAWRALAGGTDTQYF. In DNA, the CDR3 is TGTGCCTGGCGGGCCCTAGCGGGGGGGACAGATACGCAGTATTTT.

The gene calls are TRBV4-2 and TRBJ2-7; 8 nucleotides line up with TRBD1. The CDR3 consists of 14 residues. CDR1 is LGHNA and CDR2 is YNFKEQ in the germline V gene. The ends lost 0 bases at V and 6 bases at J; junction bases unmatched: 4. CDR3 residues: CASSQEDRAPEQYF. The CDR3 region has the DNA TGTGCCAGCAGCCAAGAGGACAGGGCCCCCGAGCAGTACTTC.

The rearrangement links TRBV5-3 to TRBJ1-2; possibly TRBD1 for D (5 bases). TRBV5-3 is an open reading frame whose function is uncertain. There are 17 residues in the CDR3. The V end was cut by 0 bases, the J end by 0 bases, with 15 bases between. The CDR3 protein is CARSLGPHRFSNYGYTF. The CDR3, as DNA: TGTGCCAGAAGCTTGGGCCCCCACAGGTTTTCTAACTATGGCTACACCTTC.

The chain joins TRBV3-1 (or the pseudogene TRBV3-2) to TRBJ2-2; D possibly corresponds to TRBD2 (7 bases). With 2 bases removed from V and 4 bases from J, the gap between germline ends came to 11 bases. The germline CDR1 and CDR2 sequences are LGHDT and YNNKEL (reference sequence). This CDR3 is built from 15 residues. CDR3 in amino acids: CASSQRGGGTGELFF. CDR3 nucleotide sequence: TGTGCCAGCAGCCAAAGGGGGGGAGGCACCGGGGAGCTGTTTTTT.

The chain joins TRBV5-1 to TRBJ1-5, with D possibly being TRBD1 (6 bases). The CDR3 is made up of 15 amino acids. Trimming cost V 0 bases and J 7 bases, with 14 bases left between them. In germline, CDR1 is SGHRS, CDR2 YFSETQ. CDR3 residues: CASSLEGQGQQPQHF. The CDR3 coding sequence is TGCGCCAGCAGCTTGGAAGGTCAGGGGCAGCAGCCCCAGCATTTT.

The chain combines TRBV5-1 with TRBJ1-2, with 10 nucleotides matching TRBD1. Germline lookup yields CDR1 SGHRS and CDR2 YFSETQ. Trimming at V came to 4 bases and at J to 4 bases, leaving 4 bases not matched to a gene. The CDR3 has 14 amino acids. DNA for the CDR3: TGCGCCAGCAGCCGGGACAGGGGCAGCTATGGCTACACCTTC. Translation gives CASSRDRGSYGYTF.

This clone has just one count. The chain couples TRBV27 to TRBJ1-4; 7 bases are shared with TRBD1. Germline V CDR1 and CDR2: MNHEY, SMNVEV (reference sequence). The CDR3 totals 16 residues. Trimming at V came to 6 bases and at J to 8 bases, leaving 15 bases not matched to a gene. Here the CDR3 DNA reads TGTGCCAGCAGAGCCTTAAGGGGGCTCGACAGGGAAAAACTGTTTTTT. It is translated as CASRALRGLDREKLFF.

This clone was recorded only once. CDR3 in amino acids: CASSAAPPSYEQYF. The CDR3 DNA sequence: TGCGCCAGCAGCGCGGCCCCCCCCTCCTACGAGCAGTACTTC. The gene calls are TRBV5-1 and TRBJ2-7; D is uncertain. The CDR3 covers 14 residues. Germline-derived CDR1 and CDR2 are SGHRS and YFSETQ. The ends were cut back, 4 bases at V and 0 bases at J, with 11 bases in the middle.

This clone was seen once. V usage is TRBV6-5 and J usage is TRBJ1-1; the match to TRBD1 covers 8 bases. The CDR3 has 15 residues. Unmatched junction bases numbered 10, after V lost 5 bases and J lost 5 bases. Germline CDR1 reads MNHEY; CDR2 reads SVGAGI. The CDR3 here is CASSPRQGAGTEAFF. The CDR3 DNA reads TGTGCCAGCAGTCCACGCCAGGGGGCGGGTACTGAAGCTTTCTTT.

The chain joins TRBV6-2 or TRBV6-3 to TRBJ2-7; 7 bases agree with TRBD1. V shed 2 bases and J 6 bases; nucleotides not matched to a gene: 7. This CDR3 comprises 14 residues. Germline V gene sequence: CDR1 MNHEY, CDR2 SVGEGT. The CDR3 is CASSYGPGGGEQYF. CDR3 sequence (DNA): TGTGCCAGCAGTTACGGGCCAGGGGGTGGCGAGCAGTACTTC.

The chain employs TRBV5-1 and TRBJ2-1, with TRBD1 matching 7 bases. J lost 0 bases, V lost 1 base, and 4 bases had no gene match. The CDR3 runs to 16 residues. The germline V gene has CDR1 SGHRS and CDR2 YFSETQ. The DNA for the CDR3 is TGCGCCAGCAGCTTGTCGACAGGGAGCTCCTACAATGAGCAGTTCTTC. Residues: CASSLSTGSSYNEQFF.

The rearrangement joins TRBV19 to TRBJ1-2, with 10 bases fitting TRBD1. The ends lost 5 bases at V and 6 bases at J; junction bases unmatched: 9. This CDR3 comprises 15 residues. Looked up from germline, CDR1 is LNHDA and CDR2 is SQIVND (reference sequence). This CDR3 reads CASSAGTGAANGYTF. For the CDR3, the DNA is TGTGCCAGTAGTGCGGGGACAGGGGCCGCGAATGGCTACACCTTC.

The rearrangement links TRBV30 to TRBJ1-2; TRBD1 matches 11 bases. This CDR3 is 12 amino acids long. Germline-derived CDR1 and CDR2 are GTSNPN and SVGIG (reference sequence). Unmatched junction bases numbered 4, after V lost 5 bases and J lost 8 bases. CDR3 residues: CAWGQGAGGYTF. CDR3 DNA: TGTGCCTGGGGACAGGGGGCAGGAGGCTACACCTTC.

The table lists this clone with many counts. The chain uses TRBV12-3 or TRBV12-4 and TRBJ1-2; TRBD1 matches 7 bases. The CDR3 runs to 13 residues. V lost 5 bases to trimming and J lost 8 bases; unmatched junction nucleotides: 8. The CDR3 is CASSKTGPWGYTF. The CDR3 DNA sequence: TGTGCCAGCAGTAAGACAGGGCCCTGGGGCTACACCTTC.

The CDR3: CASSQGTGDGYTEAFF. CDR3 nucleotides: TGTGCCAGCAGCCAAGGGACAGGGGATGGTTACACTGAAGCTTTCTTT. The chain is built from TRBV4-2 and TRBJ1-1, with 9 nucleotides matching TRBD1. Germline V gene data show CDR1 as LGHNA and CDR2 as YNFKEQ. The CDR3 has 16 amino acids. With 1 base clipped from V and 3 bases from J, the junction kept 6 bases outside the gene matches.

The chain couples TRBV7-2 to TRBJ2-2; possibly TRBD2 for D (7 bases). This CDR3 contains 15 residues. Trimming left V 3 bases short and J 4 bases short, with 12 bases between. The germline CDR1 and CDR2 sequences are SGHTA and FQGNSA. In nucleotides, the CDR3 is TGTGCCAGCAGCTTCGGCGGGGGCGGCACCGGGGAGCTGTTTTTT. It encodes CASSFGGGGTGELFF.